This passage covers 20 T cell receptor beta chains from one sample sequenced in a study of CD8+CD57+ T cells in acquired aplastic anemia. Genomic DNA provided the template from which TCR beta VDJ and CDR3 profiles were obtained. MiXCR, run by TCRdb on the reads, gives a single entry per CDR3 protein. Of 100,000 to 150,000 distinct CDR3 sequences in the sample, roughly two fifths were seen once. Source material: sorted CD4+, CD8+, or CD8+CD57+ T cells (not recorded which) from PBMCs. These receptors all come from a human donor in good health, serving as a control.

CDR3 sequence reads: CASSDNPPTYGYTF. In DNA form, the CDR3 reads TGTGCCAGCAGCGACAATCCCCCTACCTATGGCTACACCTTC. The V call is TRBV12-3 or TRBV12-4, the J call TRBJ1-2; D not resolved. With 6 bases removed from V and 4 bases from J, the gap between germline ends came to 15 bases. This CDR3 comprises 14 residues.

This clonotype showed up just a few times. This may arise from a read error, as a much more abundant clone is one base away. The V call is TRBV5-1, the J call TRBJ2-5; D is unresolved. The CDR3 is 13 residues long. Germline CDR1 and CDR2: SGHRS and YFSETQ. The chain's CDR3 is CASSLGSQGTQYF. The DNA of the CDR3 is TGCGCCAGCAGCTTGGGCAGCCAAGGGACCCAGTACTTC.

In this sample, this clonotype turned up a few times. A much larger clone differs by one base, so this may be a read error. Likely a read error: the CDR3 ends without its conserved phenylalanine or tryptophan. This chain joins TRBV20-1 and TRBJ1-1; 7 positions agree with TRBD1. CDR1 is DFQATT, CDR2 SNEGSKA, per germline (reference sequence). V trimming: 3 bases; J trimming: 0 bases; junction bases outside the gene matches: 4. The CDR3 spans 14 residues. The CDR3 sequence is CSARGDSMNTEAFL. For the CDR3, the DNA is TGCAGTGCTAGGGGGGACAGCATGAACACTGAAGCTTTCCTT.

This clonotype was seen more than once but under ten times. This clone may be a read error of a much larger clone one base away. This chain connects TRBV5-4 to TRBJ2-7; 16 bases are a match to TRBD2. This CDR3 region has 15 residues. Germline V gene lookup returns CDR1 SGHNT and CDR2 YYREEE (reference sequence). The chain's CDR3 is CASSLGLAGGEEQYF. The CDR3 bases are TGTGCCAGCAGTTTGGGACTAGCGGGGGGGGAAGAGCAGTACTTC.

This chain joins TRBV29-1 and TRBJ2-3; D is perhaps TRBD2 (6 bases). Deletions cut 7 bases from V and 1 base from J, with 21 bases between. Germline CDR1 reads SQVTM; CDR2 reads ANQGSEA. The CDR3 contains 16 residues. CDR3 in amino acids: CSAERGLNRGTDTQYF. In nucleotides, the CDR3 is TGCAGCGCCGAGCGAGGACTAAACCGGGGCACAGATACGCAGTATTTT.

In the case of this clonotype: The junction differs from germline at one of its ends, possibly a read error. The chain combines TRBV15 with TRBJ2-6; either TRBD1 or TRBD2 may supply D (5 bases each). Germline-derived CDR1 and CDR2 are LNHNV and YYDKDF (reference sequence). The CDR3 has 15 residues. CDR3 bases: TGTGCCAGCAGCCCCGGGACCGCCGGGGCCAACGTCCTGACTTTC. Protein sequence: CASSPGTAGANVLTF.

Comments on this clonotype: Being one base from a much bigger clone, this may be a read error. The rearrangement joins TRBV9 to TRBJ2-2; D gene uncertain. Germline CDR1 and CDR2: SGDLS and YYNGEE. Trimming left V 2 bases short and J 3 bases short, with 2 bases between. There are 12 residues in the CDR3. This CDR3 is CASSVDTGELFF. The CDR3 DNA reads TGTGCCAGCAGCGTGGACACCGGGGAGCTGTTTTTT.

Of note for this clonotype: It may be a read error: a sequence one base away is much more abundant. The chain is built from TRBV4-2 and TRBJ2-5; D could derive from TRBD1 or TRBD2 (5 bases each). This CDR3 is built from 16 residues. Trimming removed 5 bases at V and 2 bases at J, with 18 bases between. Germline assignment: CDR1 LGHNA and CDR2 YNFKEQ. The DNA of the CDR3 is TGTGCCAGCAGCGGTCTCCGGGACCCTCGACAAGAGACCCAGTACTTC. Protein sequence: CASSGLRDPRQETQYF.

This clonotype has ten or more counts. The chain carries TRBV20-1 and TRBJ1-4; 9 nucleotides line up with TRBD1. V was pared by 3 bases and J by 7 bases, with 3 bases of the junction left unmatched. In germline, CDR1 is DFQATT, CDR2 SNEGSKA (reference sequence). This CDR3 has 13 amino acids. CDR3 nucleotides: TGCAGTGCTAGCAGGGGACAGGGTGAAAAACTGTTTTTT. Translating gives CSASRGQGEKLFF.

This clonotype was observed many times. The chain combines TRBV20-1 with TRBJ2-7, with D uncertain. From germline, CDR1 is DFQATT and CDR2 SNEGSKA (reference sequence). This CDR3 has 11 amino acids. V was trimmed by 3 bases and J by 2 bases, leaving 5 bases between them. The CDR3 DNA sequence: TGCAGTGCTAGGGGTGCCTACGAGCAGTACTTC. The encoded protein is CSARGAYEQYF.

This clonotype has a single count. A read error may explain this, as a much larger clone is one base away. The chain combines TRBV7-9 with TRBJ1-1; 7 bases line up with TRBD1. V dropped 5 bases and J dropped 8; count of bases not matched to a gene: 5. The CDR3 runs to 12 residues. Germline V gene lookup returns CDR1 SEHNR and CDR2 FQNEAQ (reference sequence). CDR3 coding DNA: TGTGCCAGCAGCGGACGGGACAGAGAAGCTTTCTTT. Amino acids: CASSGRDREAFF. The full variable domain, rest sourced from reference TRBV7-9 and TRBJ1-1, is DTGVSQNPRHKITKRGQNVTFRCDPISEHNRLYWYRQTLGQGPEFLTYFQNEAQLEKSRLLSDRFSAERPKGSFSTLEIQRTEQGDSAMYLCASSGRDREAFFGQGTRLTVV.

This clonotype has ten or more counts. The chain couples TRBV10-1 to TRBJ2-1; 9 positions match TRBD1. This CDR3 comprises 13 residues. Trimming at V came to 7 bases and at J to 6 bases, leaving 4 bases not matched to a gene. In germline, CDR1 is WNHNN, CDR2 SYGVQD (reference sequence). The CDR3 DNA reads as TGCGCCAGCACTGTGACAGGGGGCAATGAGCAGTTCTTC. Translation: CASTVTGGNEQFF.

The rearrangement uses TRBV29-1 and TRBJ2-7; TRBD1 aligns across 7 bases. The CDR3 is made up of 14 amino acids. V lost 1 base, J lost 2 bases, and 5 bases stayed unmatched. CDR1 and CDR2 (germline): SQVTM, ANQGSEA. The CDR3 loop reads CSVEGTGFPYEQYF. The CDR3, as DNA: TGCAGCGTTGAAGGGACAGGATTCCCCTACGAGCAGTACTTC.

This clonotype was counted at least ten times. V is TRBV5-6 and J is TRBJ1-2; D is unclear. Trimming left V 0 bases short and J 8 bases short, with 8 bases between. From germline, CDR1 is SGHDT and CDR2 YYEEEE. The CDR3 has 12 residues. The CDR3 nucleotides read TGTGCCAGCAGCTTGGATGGGCGGGGCTACACCTTC. Its translation: CASSLDGRGYTF.

The chain recombines TRBV5-1 with TRBJ2-5; D gene unclear. The CDR3 runs to 13 residues. The V end lost 6 bases, the J end lost 2 bases, and 11 bases lay between the germline ends. Germline CDR1 and CDR2: SGHRS and YFSETQ. CDR3 region: CASKVETQETQYF. CDR3 sequence (DNA): TGCGCCAGCAAAGTCGAAACTCAAGAGACCCAGTACTTC.

CDR3 region: CSAYRGQAPSYEQYF. The CDR3 region has the DNA TGCAGTGCTTACAGGGGGCAGGCTCCGTCCTACGAGCAGTACTTC. The gene calls are TRBV20-1 and TRBJ2-7; 9 bases map to TRBD1. The trim removed 5 bases at V and 1 base at J, leaving 9 bases unmatched. The CDR3 length is 15 residues. Looked up from germline, CDR1 is DFQATT and CDR2 is SNEGSKA (reference sequence).

The V call is TRBV20-1, the J call TRBJ1-5; 8 positions agree with TRBD1. This CDR3 is built from 14 residues. Unmatched junction bases numbered 9, after V lost 5 bases and J lost 6 bases. Germline CDR1 is DFQATT and CDR2 is SNEGSKA (reference sequence). CDR3: CSAGKDRDSQPQHF. In DNA, the CDR3 is TGCAGTGCTGGAAAGGACAGGGACTCTCAGCCCCAGCATTTT.

This clonotype has a count of ten or more. The gene calls are TRBV24-1 and TRBJ2-3; 8 positions agree with TRBD1. The V and J ends lost 10 bases and 2 bases, in that order; junction bases with no gene match: 4. Germline lookup yields CDR1 KGHDR and CDR2 SFDVKD. The CDR3 covers 13 residues. The DNA for the CDR3 is TGTGCCACGGGACAGGCTAACACAGATACGCAGTATTTT. This translates into CATGQANTDTQYF.

The CDR3 DNA reads TGTGCCAACAGCGCGGGGAGGGGGATCTATGGCTACACCTTC. Protein: CANSAGRGIYGYTF. The chain links TRBV25-1 to TRBJ1-2; possibly TRBD1 for D (6 bases). Germline V lookup: CDR1 MGHDK, CDR2 SYGVNS. This CDR3 spans 14 amino acids. Trimming shortened V by 10 bases and J by 4 bases, and 19 bases separated the two germline ends.

The gene calls are TRBV7-2 and TRBJ1-1, with 9 bases aligning to TRBD1. The junction had 4 bases not matched to a gene; V was cut back by 5 bases and J by 0 bases. Germline V lookup: CDR1 SGHTA, CDR2 FQGNSA. The CDR3 is 15 amino acids. CDR3 DNA: TGTGCCAGCAGCCCCCGGACAGGGGTGAACACTGAAGCTTTCTTT. The encoded protein is CASSPRTGVNTEAFF.